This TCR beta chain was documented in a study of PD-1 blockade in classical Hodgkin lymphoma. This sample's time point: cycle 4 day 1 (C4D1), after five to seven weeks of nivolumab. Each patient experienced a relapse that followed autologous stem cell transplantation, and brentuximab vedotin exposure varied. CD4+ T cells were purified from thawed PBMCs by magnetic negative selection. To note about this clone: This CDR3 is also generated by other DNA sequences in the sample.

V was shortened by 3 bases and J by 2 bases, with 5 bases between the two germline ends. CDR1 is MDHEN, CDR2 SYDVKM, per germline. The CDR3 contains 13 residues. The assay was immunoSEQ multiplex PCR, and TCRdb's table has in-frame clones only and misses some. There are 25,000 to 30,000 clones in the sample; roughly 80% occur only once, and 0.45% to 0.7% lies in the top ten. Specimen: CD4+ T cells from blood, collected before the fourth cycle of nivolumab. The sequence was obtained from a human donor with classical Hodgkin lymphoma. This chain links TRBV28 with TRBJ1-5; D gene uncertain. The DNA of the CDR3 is TGTGCCAGCAGTTTTAGTGGCAATCAGCCCCAGCATTTT. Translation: CASSFSGNQPQHF. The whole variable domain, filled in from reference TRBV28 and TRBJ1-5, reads DVKVTQSSRYLVKRTGEKVFLECVQDMDHENMFWYRQDPGLGLRLIYFSYDVKMKEKGDIPEGYSVSREKKERFSLILESASTNQTSMYLCASSFSGNQPQHFGDGTRLSIL.